This TCR beta chain appears in the sequencing data of a study of CD8 T cells in ankylosing spondylitis. Whole-study results and caveats: It appeared that ankylosing spondylitis blood was characterized by a TCR beta motif of under ten highly homologous variants.

TCRdb reanalysed the 5' RACE reads using MiXCR and keeps one entry per CDR3 protein. Here the sample spans 500,000 to 650,000 distinct CDR3 sequences, under 5.5% being singletons. Germline V lookup: CDR1 MDHEN, CDR2 SYDVKM. The CDR3 loop spans 14 amino acids. V gave up 4 bases and J gave up 2 bases, with 12 bases separating them. The sample holds a few counts of this clonotype. The antigen is not known. The chain recombines TRBV28 with TRBJ2-7; a possible D gene is TRBD1 (5 bases). Sequencing was carried out using blood, either unsorted or a sorted T cell fraction (not recorded which). This sequence originates from a male donor with ankylosing spondylitis. The CDR3 region is CASSWGQGPYEQYF. CDR3 DNA sequence: TGTGCCAGCAGTTGGGGCCAGGGCCCCTACGAGCAGTACTTC. Filled out from reference TRBV28 and TRBJ2-7, the complete variable domain reads DVKVTQSSRYLVKRTGEKVFLECVQDMDHENMFWYRQDPGLGLRLIYFSYDVKMKEKGDIPEGYSVSREKKERFSLILESASTNQTSMYLCASSWGQGPYEQYFGPGTRLTVT.